The clone carrying this TCR beta chain was found many times. These data originate in a study of human T cells and chemical hapten exposure. Across the study: Per-sample variation in TCR yield stemmed mainly from small pooled library volume differences.

Individual cDNA molecules each carried unique molecular identifiers attached by the library. Under the authors' procedure: A typical sample had 100,000 or so TCRs, with about 20,000 to 690,600 overall. MiXCR, applied by TCRdb to the 5' RACE reads, yields one record per CDR3 protein. TCRdb assigned the V and J calls; the authors' analysis was not used. The sample holds some 150,000 distinct CDR3 sequences; roughly 4.1% are singletons and the top ten take about 1.3%. The template was total RNA from unfractionated whole blood. Per germline, CDR1 SGHDN and CDR2 FVKESK. CDR3 length: 15 amino acids. The ends were cut back, 3 bases at V and 4 bases at J, with 13 bases in the middle.

The V gene is TRBV14, the J gene TRBJ1-5; no clear D. The receptor was isolated from a female donor in good health. The chain's CDR3 is CASSQGTARNQPQHF. For the CDR3, the DNA is TGTGCCAGCAGCCAGGGAACAGCGAGGAATCAGCCCCAGCATTTT.